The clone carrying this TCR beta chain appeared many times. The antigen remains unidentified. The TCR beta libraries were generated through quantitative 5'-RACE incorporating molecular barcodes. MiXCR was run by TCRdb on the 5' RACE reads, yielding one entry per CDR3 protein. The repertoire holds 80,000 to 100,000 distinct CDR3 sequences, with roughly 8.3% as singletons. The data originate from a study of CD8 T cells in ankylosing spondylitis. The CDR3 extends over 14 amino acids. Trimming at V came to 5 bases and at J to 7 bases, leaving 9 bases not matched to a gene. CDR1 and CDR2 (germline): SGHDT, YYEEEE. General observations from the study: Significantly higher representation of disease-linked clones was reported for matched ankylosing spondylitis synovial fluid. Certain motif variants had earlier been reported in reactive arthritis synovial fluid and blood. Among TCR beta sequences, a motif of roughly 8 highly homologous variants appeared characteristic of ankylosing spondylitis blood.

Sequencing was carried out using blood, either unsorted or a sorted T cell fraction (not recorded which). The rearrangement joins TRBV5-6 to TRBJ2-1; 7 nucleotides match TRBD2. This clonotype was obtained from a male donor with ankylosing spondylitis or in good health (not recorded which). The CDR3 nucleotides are TGTGCCAGCAGGTGGACTAGTGGGTTGAATGAGCAGTTCTTC. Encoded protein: CASRWTSGLNEQFF.